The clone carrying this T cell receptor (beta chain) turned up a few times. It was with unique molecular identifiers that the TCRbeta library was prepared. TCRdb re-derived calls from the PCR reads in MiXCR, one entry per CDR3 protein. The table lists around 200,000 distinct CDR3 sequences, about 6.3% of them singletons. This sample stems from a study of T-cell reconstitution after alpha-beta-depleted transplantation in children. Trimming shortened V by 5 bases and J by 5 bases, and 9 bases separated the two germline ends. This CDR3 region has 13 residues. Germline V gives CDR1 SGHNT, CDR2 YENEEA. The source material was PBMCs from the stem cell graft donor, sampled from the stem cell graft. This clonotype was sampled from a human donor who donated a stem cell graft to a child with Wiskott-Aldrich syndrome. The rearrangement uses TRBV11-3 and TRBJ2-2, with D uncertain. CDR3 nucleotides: TGTGCCAGCAGCGGTTCTGGGACCGGGGAGCTGTTTTTT. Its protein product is CASSGSGTGELFF. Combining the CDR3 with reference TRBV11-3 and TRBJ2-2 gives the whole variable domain EAGVVQSPRYKIIEKKQPVAFWCNPISGHNTLYWYLQNLGQGPELLIRYENEEAVDDSQLPKDRFSAERLKGVDSTLKIQPAELGDSAVYLCASSGSGTGELFFGEGSRLTVL.